This TCR beta chain originates from a study of shared clonotypes between healthy human individuals. At the level of the study: The cohort comprised a couple of women and a few men. Their ages spanned 18 to 49 years.

The germline V and J ends were trimmed by 10 bases and 8 bases, with 17 bases remaining between them. The CDR3 runs 12 residues. Per the germline V gene, CDR1 is MNHNS and CDR2 is SASEGT. Naive CD8 cells comprised CD45RO-negative, CCR7-positively selected cells, excluding terminally differentiated effector memory CD45RA+ cells. Findings and caveats of the study: Donor clonotype sharing was expected to depend on sequencing depth.

Of note for this clone: Its matching antigen is unknown.

Assay used: immunoSEQ multiplex PCR; TCRdb lists only in-frame clones, some missing. This sample has around 2,000,000 clones, with under 95% found just once. Sequenced: naive CD8+ T cells from PBMCs. The rearrangement uses TRBV6-1 and TRBJ1-2; perhaps TRBD1 as D (5 bases). The clonotype originates from a man between 18 and 35 years old in good health. Some clones in this sample may be carry-over from other donors' samples. The CDR3 nucleotides are TGTGCCATACGGCTCAGGGTTGACGGCTACACCTTC. It translates to CAIRLRVDGYTF.